Shown below are 3 T cell receptor beta chains from a single sample sequenced in a study of T-cell reconstitution after alpha-beta-depleted transplantation in children. Preparation of the TCRbeta library used unique molecular identifiers. TCRdb independently ran MiXCR on the PCR reads; one entry per CDR3 protein. The sample lists about 600,000 distinct CDR3 sequences; 10% to 15% were seen once. Material: PBMCs, mostly from graft donor cells, obtained 360 days after TCRalphabeta/CD19-depleted stem cell transplant. These receptors all come from a male patient younger than 18 who had a stem cell transplant for acute myeloid leukemia, so the T cells may come from the graft donor.

The rearrangement joins TRBV29-1 to TRBJ2-7, with 9 nucleotides matching TRBD2. V was pared by 4 bases and J by 0 bases, with 4 bases of the junction left unmatched. The CDR3 is made up of 14 amino acids. Germline V CDR1 and CDR2: SQVTM, ANQGSEA. CDR3 nucleotide sequence: TGCAGCGTTGGACTAGCGGTCCACTCCTACGAGCAGTACTTC. Its protein is CSVGLAVHSYEQYF.

This clonotype was counted a single time. The V and J genes are TRBV7-8 and TRBJ2-5; D is undetermined. Trimming removed 1 base from V and 2 bases from J, with 20 bases in between. Germline V gives CDR1 SGHVS, CDR2 FQNEAQ. CDR3 length: 18 residues. CDR3 coding DNA: TGTGCCAGCAGCTTAGAGGCAATTTTCGCACTTATGCAAGAGACCCAGTACTTC. Encoded protein: CASSLEAIFALMQETQYF.

This clonotype was seen a handful of times. The chain couples TRBV6-1 to TRBJ2-7; 16 positions match TRBD2. The CDR3 loop spans 15 amino acids. Germline CDR1 is MNHNS and CDR2 is SASEGT. Trimming removed 8 bases from V and 5 bases from J; junction bases left unmatched: 6. The CDR3: CASQGTSGRENEQYF. The CDR3 bases are TGTGCCAGCCAAGGGACTAGCGGGAGGGAAAACGAGCAGTACTTC.